This T cell receptor (beta chain) was recorded in a study of primary melanoma T cells and metastatic recurrence (dated by TCRdb to about 2020). With respect to the entire study: The cohort consisted of around 200 primary melanomas of stage T2 to T4, each more than 1 mm thick. The study tested whether T-cell fraction and T-cell repertoire clonality in primary melanoma tumors predicted patient outcome. The T-cell fraction measured by TCR beta sequencing was weighed against progression-free survival, the clinical outcome chosen for the comparison. Histopathological grading of tumor-infiltrating lymphocytes was compared with the T-cell fraction derived from sequencing. The paper as a whole reports these results and caveats: Tumor T-cell fraction was reported to predict progression-free survival independently of thickness, ulceration, mitotic rate and age. A T-cell fraction above 20% appeared protective regardless of ulceration status, mitotic rate or nodal disease. The authors presented an effective T-cell-mediated antitumor response in primary melanoma only as a suggestion and not as a demonstrated mechanism. Compared with adding any other histopathological variable to tumor thickness, adding T-cell fraction reportedly produced a bigger improvement in progression-free survival prediction.

Each patient's primary melanoma had been surgically resected and was viewed as potentially curable, though still at risk of metastatic recurrence. The cysteine opens and the phenylalanine closes a CDR3 of 14 amino acids. Left in the record is the CDR3 DNA by itself, 42 bases read in frame from the first base. CDR1 and CDR2 are read off the germline V gene (reference sequence) as LNHDA and SQIVND. The junction shows trimming of 7 bases on V and 5 bases on J, and the gene matches do not reach 8 bases of it. The library was generated by the immunoSEQ multiplex PCR assay. Primary melanoma tumor tissue was subjected to high-throughput sequencing of the T-cell receptor beta chain. In the paper's pipeline: Among the repertoire analyses were the distribution of insertions and deletions and the sharing of TCRB CDR3 between samples. A gradient-boosted model ranked the predictive value of the T-cell fraction against histopathological variables. Sourced from immuneACCESS, this table was stored by TCRdb with only in-frame sequences that have V and J called. A share of the clones is absent; for the studies checked, an unresolved V gene accounts for under half, and the remainder has no known explanation. V and J calls and clone size are those listed in that table; D and trimming were worked out from the DNA. This sample has 1,500 to 2,000 clones in its table, and around 80% of those were observed once. In total, the top ten clones hold around 32% of the sample.

This clone is identified as hyperexpanded (1% or more). Its cognate antigen has yet to be identified. No clone much larger than this one lies a single base away; base qualities are absent. The sample taken for sequencing was melanoma tumor tissue. This sequence was found in a human donor with melanoma. Recombination connected TRBV19 to TRBJ2-7; TRBD1 lines up with 10 middle nucleotides. The CDR3 is CASTPGTGAHEQYF. The nucleotide sequence is given as TGTGCCAGTACCCCCGGGACAGGGGCTCACGAGCAGTACTTC.